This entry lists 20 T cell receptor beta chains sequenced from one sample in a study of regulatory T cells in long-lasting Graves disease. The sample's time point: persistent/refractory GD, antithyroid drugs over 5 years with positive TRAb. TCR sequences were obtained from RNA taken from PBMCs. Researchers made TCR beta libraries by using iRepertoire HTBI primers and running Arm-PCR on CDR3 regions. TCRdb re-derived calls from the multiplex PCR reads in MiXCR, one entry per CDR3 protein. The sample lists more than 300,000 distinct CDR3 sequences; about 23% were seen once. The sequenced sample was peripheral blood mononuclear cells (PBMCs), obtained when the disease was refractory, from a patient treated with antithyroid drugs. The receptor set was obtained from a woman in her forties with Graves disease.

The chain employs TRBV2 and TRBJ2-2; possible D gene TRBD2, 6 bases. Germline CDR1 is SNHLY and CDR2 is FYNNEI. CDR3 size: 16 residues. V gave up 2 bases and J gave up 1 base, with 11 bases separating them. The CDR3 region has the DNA TGTGCCAGCAGTGAACAGGGTAGCGGGAACACCGGGGAGCTGTTTTTT. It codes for CASSEQGSGNTGELFF.

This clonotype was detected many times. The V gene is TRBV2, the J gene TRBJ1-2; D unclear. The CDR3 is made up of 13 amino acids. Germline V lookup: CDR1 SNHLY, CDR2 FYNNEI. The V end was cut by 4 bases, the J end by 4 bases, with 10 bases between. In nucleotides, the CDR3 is TGTGCCAGCAGTGTAGGGCCAAGCTATGGCTACACCTTC. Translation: CASSVGPSYGYTF.

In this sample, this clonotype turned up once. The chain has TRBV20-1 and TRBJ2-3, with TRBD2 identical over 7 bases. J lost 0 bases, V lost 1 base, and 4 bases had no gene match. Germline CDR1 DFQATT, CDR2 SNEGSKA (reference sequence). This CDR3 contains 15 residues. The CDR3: CSARGPSGSTDTQYF. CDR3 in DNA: TGCAGTGCTAGAGGTCCTAGCGGAAGCACAGATACGCAGTATTTT.

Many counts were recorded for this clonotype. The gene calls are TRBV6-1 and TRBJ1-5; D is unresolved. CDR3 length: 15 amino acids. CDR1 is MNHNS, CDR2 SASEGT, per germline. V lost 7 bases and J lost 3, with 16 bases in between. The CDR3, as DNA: TGTGCCAGCACCCCGGGTGGGCCGTTCAATCAGCCCCAGCATTTT. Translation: CASTPGGPFNQPQHF.

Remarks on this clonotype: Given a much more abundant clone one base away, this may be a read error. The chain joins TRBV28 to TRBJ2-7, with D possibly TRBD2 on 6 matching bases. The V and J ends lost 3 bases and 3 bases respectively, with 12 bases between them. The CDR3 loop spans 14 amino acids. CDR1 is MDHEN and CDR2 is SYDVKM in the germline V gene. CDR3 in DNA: TGTGCCAGCAGTTTGCGGGGTGAAAACTACGAGCAGTACTTC. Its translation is CASSLRGENYEQYF.

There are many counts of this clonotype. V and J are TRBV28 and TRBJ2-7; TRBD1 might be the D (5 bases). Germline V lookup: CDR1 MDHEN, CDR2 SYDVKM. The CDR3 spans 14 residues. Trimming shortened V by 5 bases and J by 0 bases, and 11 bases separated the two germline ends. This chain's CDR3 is CASSLDTLSYEQYF. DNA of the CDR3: TGTGCCAGCAGTCTGGACACCCTCTCCTACGAGCAGTACTTC.

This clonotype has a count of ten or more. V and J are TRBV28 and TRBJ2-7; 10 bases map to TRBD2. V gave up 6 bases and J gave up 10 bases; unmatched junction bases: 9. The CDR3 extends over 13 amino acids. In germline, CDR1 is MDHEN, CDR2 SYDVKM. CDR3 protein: CASSLPSGSRQYF. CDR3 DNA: TGTGCCAGCAGCCTCCCTAGCGGGAGTCGTCAGTACTTC.

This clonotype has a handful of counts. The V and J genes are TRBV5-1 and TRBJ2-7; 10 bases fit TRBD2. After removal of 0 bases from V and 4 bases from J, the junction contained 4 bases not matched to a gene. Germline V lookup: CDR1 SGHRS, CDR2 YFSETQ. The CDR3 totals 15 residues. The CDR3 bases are TGCGCCAGCAGCTTGGGAGGACTAGCGGATTACGAGCAGTACTTC. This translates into CASSLGGLADYEQYF.

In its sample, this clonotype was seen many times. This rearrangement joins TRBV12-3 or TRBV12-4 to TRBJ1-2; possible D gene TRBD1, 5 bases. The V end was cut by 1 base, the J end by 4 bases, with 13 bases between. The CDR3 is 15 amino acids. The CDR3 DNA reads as TGTGCCAGCAGTTTAGGGGGACGGTTCTTCTATGGCTACACCTTC. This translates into CASSLGGRFFYGYTF.

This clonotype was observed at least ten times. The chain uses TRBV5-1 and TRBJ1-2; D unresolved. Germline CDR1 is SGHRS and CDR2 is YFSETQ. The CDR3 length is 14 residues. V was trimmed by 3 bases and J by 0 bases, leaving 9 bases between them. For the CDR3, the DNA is TGCGCCAGCAGCTCTGACACTGCTAACTATGGCTACACCTTC. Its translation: CASSSDTANYGYTF.

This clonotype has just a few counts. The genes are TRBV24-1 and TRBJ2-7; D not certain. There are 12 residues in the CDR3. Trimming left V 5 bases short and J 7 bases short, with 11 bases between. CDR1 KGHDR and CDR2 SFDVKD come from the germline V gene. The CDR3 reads CATSAVRGEQYF. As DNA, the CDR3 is TGTGCCACCAGTGCCGTCCGTGGGGAGCAGTACTTC.

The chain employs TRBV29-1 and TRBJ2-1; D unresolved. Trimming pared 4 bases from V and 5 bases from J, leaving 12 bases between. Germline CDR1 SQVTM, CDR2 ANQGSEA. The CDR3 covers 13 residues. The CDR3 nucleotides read TGCAGCGTTGCTCGTCTCCTTGACAATGAGCAGTTCTTC. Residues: CSVARLLDNEQFF.

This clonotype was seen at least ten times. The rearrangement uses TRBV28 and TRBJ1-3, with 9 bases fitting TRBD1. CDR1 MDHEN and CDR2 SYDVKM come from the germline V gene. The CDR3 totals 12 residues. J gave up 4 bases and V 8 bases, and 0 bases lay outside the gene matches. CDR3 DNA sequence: TGTGCCAGCGGGACAGGGGGAAACACCATATATTTT. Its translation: CASGTGGNTIYF.

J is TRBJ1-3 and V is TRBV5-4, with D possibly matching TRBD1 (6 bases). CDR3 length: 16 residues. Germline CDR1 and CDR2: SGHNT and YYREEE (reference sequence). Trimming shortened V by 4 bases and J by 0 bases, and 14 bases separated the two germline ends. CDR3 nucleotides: TGTGCCAGCAGCCGCCCAGGGGCGAGCTCTGGAAACACCATATATTTT. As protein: CASSRPGASSGNTIYF.

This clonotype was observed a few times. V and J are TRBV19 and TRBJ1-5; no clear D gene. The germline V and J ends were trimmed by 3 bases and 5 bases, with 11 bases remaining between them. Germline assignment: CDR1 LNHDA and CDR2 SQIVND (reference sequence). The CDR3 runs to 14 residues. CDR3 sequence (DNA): TGTGCCAGTAGTATCAGCAGGAGGTATCAGCCCCAGCATTTT. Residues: CASSISRRYQPQHF.

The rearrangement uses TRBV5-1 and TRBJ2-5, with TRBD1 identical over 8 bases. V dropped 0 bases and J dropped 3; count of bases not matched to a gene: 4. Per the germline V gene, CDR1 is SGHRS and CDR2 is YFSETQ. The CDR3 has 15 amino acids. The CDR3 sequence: CASSLDRGSKETQYF. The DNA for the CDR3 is TGCGCCAGCAGCTTGGACAGGGGGTCAAAAGAGACCCAGTACTTC.

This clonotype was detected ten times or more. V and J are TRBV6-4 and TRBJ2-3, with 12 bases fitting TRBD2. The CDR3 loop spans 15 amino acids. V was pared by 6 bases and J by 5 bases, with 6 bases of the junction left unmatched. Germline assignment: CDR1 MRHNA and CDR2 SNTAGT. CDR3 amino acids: CASSYLAGGEDTQYF. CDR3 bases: TGTGCCAGCAGCTACCTAGCGGGAGGGGAAGATACGCAGTATTTT.

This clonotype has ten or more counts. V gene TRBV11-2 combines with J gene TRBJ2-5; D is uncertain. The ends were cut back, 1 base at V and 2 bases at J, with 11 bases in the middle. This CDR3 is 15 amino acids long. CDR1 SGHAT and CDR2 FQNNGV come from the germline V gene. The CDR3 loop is CASSLVDQVQETQYF. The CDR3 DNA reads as TGTGCCAGCAGCTTAGTTGATCAGGTACAAGAGACCCAGTACTTC.

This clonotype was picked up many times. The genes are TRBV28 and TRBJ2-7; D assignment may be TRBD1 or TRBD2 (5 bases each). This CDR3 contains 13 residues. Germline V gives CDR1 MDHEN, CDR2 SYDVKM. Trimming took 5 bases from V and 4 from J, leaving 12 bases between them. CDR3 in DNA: TGTGCCAGCAGTCCGGGACGTGGATACGAGCAGTACTTC. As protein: CASSPGRGYEQYF.

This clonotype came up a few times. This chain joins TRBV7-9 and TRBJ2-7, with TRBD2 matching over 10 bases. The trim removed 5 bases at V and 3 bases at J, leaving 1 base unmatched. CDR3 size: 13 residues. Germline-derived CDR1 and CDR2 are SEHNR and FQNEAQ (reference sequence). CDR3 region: CASSGLADYEQYF. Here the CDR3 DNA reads TGTGCCAGCAGCGGACTAGCGGACTACGAGCAGTACTTC.